This T cell receptor (beta chain) is from a study of cytomegalovirus exposure and HLA in healthy donors. Study-level information: T cells numbering around 190 million yielded approximately 100 million unique TCR beta sequences in an earlier analysis. General study results and limits: Relative to the approximately 700-donor mean, N-insertions were reportedly fewer in an Asian-associated ancestry cluster in a later analysis.

Regarding this clone: No antigen is known for it.

The PCR contained 60 Vbeta and 13 Jbeta primers. The assay was immunoSEQ multiplex PCR, and TCRdb's table has in-frame clones only and misses some. The table has fewer than 200,000 clones, about 9.4% seen once. The CDR3 totals 12 residues. With 2 bases removed from V and 8 bases from J, the gap between germline ends came to 10 bases. Germline lookup yields CDR1 SQVTM and CDR2 ANQGSEA. Sequencing was performed on PBMCs. This sequence joins TRBV29-1 and TRBJ2-1; unclear D gene. The sequence derives from a woman between 25 and 40 years old in good health and CMV-seropositive. The CDR3 bases are TGCAGCGTTGAAATCAAACGGGATGAGCAGTTCTTC. Its protein product is CSVEIKRDEQFF.